These T cell receptor beta chains were read from a single sample in a study of OX40 agonist ivuxolimab in advanced cancers. Method: immunoSEQ multiplex PCR; TCRdb's copy keeps in-frame clones and lacks some. The sample lists roughly 80,000 clones; about 86% were seen once. The sequences come from CD4+ or CD8+ T cells sorted from blood, collected in a trial of the OX40 agonist ivuxolimab. These receptors came from an adult with an advanced solid tumor such as melanoma, head and neck, liver or kidney cancer. Each CDR3 is given with its conserved first and last residue. D genes are given only for firm matches. Expanded clones are given a class, and other clones once, few, many or no size at all.

j_call d_call clone_size v_call cdr3_nt cdr3_aa
TRBJ1-4 TRBD1 NA TRBV4-3 TGCGCCAGCAGCCAAGACTCCGGCAGGGGGCTAGAAAAACTGTTTTTT CASSQDSGRGLEKLFF
TRBJ2-2 NA NA TRBV6-5 TGTGCCAGCAGTTACGATAACACCGGGGAGCTGTTTTTT CASSYDNTGELFF
TRBJ2-7 NA once TRBV2 TGTGCCAGCAGCCCCTCCAGCGGACGCTCCTACGAGCAGTACTTC CASSPSSGRSYEQYF
TRBJ1-2 NA NA TRBV4-1 TGCGCCAGCAGCCCCGGACGGAACTATGGCTACACCTTC CASSPGRNYGYTF
TRBJ2-1 TRBD2 NA TRBV7-3 TGTGCCAGCAGCTCCGCGGGGGGCGGTTGGAATGAGCAGTTCTTC CASSSAGGGWNEQFF
TRBJ2-7 TRBD1 NA TRBV7-2 TGTGCCAGCAGCATACAGGGGGAAACTTCCTACGAGCAGTACTTC CASSIQGETSYEQYF
TRBJ1-5 NA NA TRBV7-9 TGTGCCAGCAGCCTCTACAGGGATCGCGATCAGCCCCAGCATTTT CASSLYRDRDQPQHF
TRBJ2-5 TRBD1 NA TRBV28 TGTGCCAGCAGTATTGGGACAGGGGAGAGGGAGACCCAGTACTTC CASSIGTGERETQYF
TRBJ1-4 NA NA TRBV15 TGTGCCACCAGCCTTCCCACTAATGAAAAACTGTTTTTT CATSLPTNEKLFF
TRBJ1-5 NA NA TRBV7-9 TGTGCCAGCAGCTTAGATGGGCTAGGCCTGCAGCCCCAGCATTTT CASSLDGLGLQPQHF
TRBJ2-7 TRBD1 NA TRBV5-5 TGTGCCAGCAGCTTGGGACAGGGAACTGGCTACGAGCAGTACTTC CASSLGQGTGYEQYF
TRBJ2-2 TRBD1 NA TRBV2 TGTGCCAGCAAAGACAGGGTTGGGACCGGGGAGCTGTTTTTT CASKDRVGTGELFF
TRBJ1-4 TRBD1 NA TRBV5-1 TGCGCCAGCAGCGCACAGGGGGCCAATGAAAAACTGTTTTTT CASSAQGANEKLFF
TRBJ1-4 TRBD1 NA TRBV7-9 TGTGCCAGCAGACCAGGGGGAACTAATGAAAAACTGTTTTTT CASRPGGTNEKLFF
TRBJ2-7 TRBD2 NA TRBV5-4 TGTGCCAGCAGCCACCAGACTAGCGCCTACGAGCAGTACTTC CASSHQTSAYEQYF
TRBJ2-3 NA once TRBV18 TGTGCCAGCTCACCAGGAACAGATACGCAGTATTTT CASSPGTDTQYF
TRBJ1-5 NA NA TRBV28 TGTGCCAGCGTCCGGGACTATAGCAATCAGCCCCAGCATTTT CASVRDYSNQPQHF
TRBJ1-2 TRBD1 NA TRBV4-1 TGCGCCAGCAGCCTTCCGACAGGGGACTATGGCTACACCTTC CASSLPTGDYGYTF
TRBJ1-5 NA few TRBV28 TGTGCCACCGCCACGGGACAATCGACTCAGCCCCAGCATTTT CATATGQSTQPQHF
TRBJ2-2 TRBD2 NA TRBV30 TGTGCTCAGACGGGAGGGCCGGGCGGGGAGCTGTTTTTT CAQTGGPGGELFF
TRBJ2-7 NA once TRBV11-2 TGTGCCAGCAGCTTACTACTAGTTAACGAGCAGTACTTC CASSLLLVNEQYF
TRBJ1-4 NA NA TRBV6-5 TGTGCCAGCATGGAGTCTTCTAATGAAAAACTGTTTTTT CASMESSNEKLFF
TRBJ2-2 NA NA TRBV13 TGTGCCAGCAGACGGGACAACACCGGGGAGCTGTTTTTT CASRRDNTGELFF
TRBJ2-3 TRBD2 NA TRBV4-2 TGTGCCAGCAGCCAAGAGGCGGGAGGGCCGTTGGATACGCAGTATTTT CASSQEAGGPLDTQYF
TRBJ2-1 NA NA TRBV2 TGTGCCAGCCGAGGAAGGGGGTACACGAATGAGCAGTTCTTC CASRGRGYTNEQFF
TRBJ2-5 TRBD2 NA TRBV4-1 TGCGCCAGCAGCCAAGCCCACCTAGCGGGGGGACAAGGAGAGACCCAGTACTTC CASSQAHLAGGQGETQYF
TRBJ2-6 NA NA TRBV19 TGTGCCAGTAGTGTGGGGTGGGCCAACGTCCTGACTTTC CASSVGWANVLTF
TRBJ2-2 TRBD1 NA TRBV18 TGTGCCAGCTCACCACCACAGGGGGGAGTAAAGCTGTTTTTT CASSPPQGGVKLFF
TRBJ1-4 NA NA TRBV11-2 TGTGCCAGCAGCTCCAGTGCAACTAATGAAAAACTGTTTTTT CASSSSATNEKLFF
TRBJ2-1 NA NA TRBV9 TGTGCCAGCAGCACAAGGGCGGGCTCCTACAATGAGCAGTTCTTC CASSTRAGSYNEQFF
TRBJ1-1 TRBD1 NA TRBV18 TGTGCCAGCTCACCGGGACAGGCCATGAACACTGAAGCTTTCTTT CASSPGQAMNTEAFF
TRBJ1-2 TRBD1 NA TRBV27 TGTGCCAGCAGTTTATCTATCGTTGACAGGGACTTAAACCGAGCTAACTATGGCTACACCTTC CASSLSIVDRDLNRANYGYTF
TRBJ1-1 TRBD1 NA TRBV28 TGTGCCAGCAGTCCGGGACAGGGGACTGAAGCTTTCTTT CASSPGQGTEAFF
TRBJ2-1 NA NA TRBV28 TGTGCCACGGACCTGGGGAGCAATGAGCAGTTCTTC CATDLGSNEQFF
TRBJ2-7 NA NA TRBV1 TGCACCAGCAGCCAAGGAGGAAGTAGCGGGAGAACCTACGAGCAGTACTTC CTSSQGGSSGRTYEQYF
TRBJ1-4 TRBD1 once TRBV7-8 TGTGCCAGCAGCCCCAGCCTCGGAGCGTACGACAGGGGGGATGAAAAACTGTTTTTT CASSPSLGAYDRGDEKLFF
TRBJ2-4 TRBD2 NA TRBV5-1 TGCGCCAGCAGCTTGGATGGGCGACTAGCGGGAGTCGGGGCCAAAAACATTCAGTACTTC CASSLDGRLAGVGAKNIQYF
TRBJ2-3 NA NA TRBV6-1 TGTGCCAGCAGTGAACAACGGACAAGGGTAGATACGCAGTATTTT CASSEQRTRVDTQYF
TRBJ1-5 NA few TRBV7-2 TGTGCCAGCAGCTTATCCCCCGGGTCAAGACAGCCCCAGCATTTT CASSLSPGSRQPQHF
TRBJ1-1 NA few TRBV27 TGTGCCAGCAGTACCCACAGGGAAGTGGACACTGAAGCTTTCTTT CASSTHREVDTEAFF
TRBJ2-5 TRBD1 NA TRBV5-8 TGTGCCAGCAGCTTGGGGACAGGGGGCAGGGGACAAGAGACCCAGTACTTC CASSLGTGGRGQETQYF
TRBJ2-4 NA once TRBV4-3 TGCGCCAGCAGCCAAGGGTTTGGGACCGATGCAAACATTCAGTACTTC CASSQGFGTDANIQYF